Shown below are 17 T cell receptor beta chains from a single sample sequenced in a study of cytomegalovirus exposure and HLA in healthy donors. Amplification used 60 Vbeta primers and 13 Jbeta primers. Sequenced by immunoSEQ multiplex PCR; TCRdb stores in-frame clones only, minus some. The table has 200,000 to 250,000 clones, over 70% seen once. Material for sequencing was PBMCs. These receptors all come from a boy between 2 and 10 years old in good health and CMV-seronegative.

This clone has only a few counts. The CDR3 DNA follows: TGTGCCAGCCGGCGGGGCGCCTACGAGCAGTACTTC. Amino acid sequence: CASRRGAYEQYF. This chain links TRBV6-1 with TRBJ2-7; perhaps TRBD2 as D (6 bases). The CDR3 is made up of 12 amino acids. Germline loops: CDR1 MNHNS, CDR2 SASEGT. V was cut by 8 bases and J by 2 bases, with 10 bases left in between.

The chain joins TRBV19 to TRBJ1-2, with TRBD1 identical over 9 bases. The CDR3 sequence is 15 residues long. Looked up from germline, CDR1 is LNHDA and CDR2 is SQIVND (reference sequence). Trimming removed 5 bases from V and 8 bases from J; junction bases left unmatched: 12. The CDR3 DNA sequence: TGTGCCAGTAGTCCGATAAAACAGGGGGCTGAGGGCTACACCTTC. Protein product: CASSPIKQGAEGYTF.

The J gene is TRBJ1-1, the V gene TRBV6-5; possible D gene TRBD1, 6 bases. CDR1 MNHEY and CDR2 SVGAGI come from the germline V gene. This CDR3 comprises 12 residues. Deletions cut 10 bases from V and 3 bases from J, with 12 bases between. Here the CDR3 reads CAIHKGDTEAFF. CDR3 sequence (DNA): TGTGCCATCCACAAGGGGGACACTGAAGCTTTCTTT.

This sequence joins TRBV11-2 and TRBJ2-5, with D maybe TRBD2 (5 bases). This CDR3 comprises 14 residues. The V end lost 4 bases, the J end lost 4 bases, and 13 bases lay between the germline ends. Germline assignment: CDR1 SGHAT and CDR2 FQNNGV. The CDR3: CASSYSGRGETQYF. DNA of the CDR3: TGTGCCAGCAGCTATAGTGGACGGGGAGAGACCCAGTACTTC.

The CDR3 here is CASSKRTGTYEQYF. The DNA for the CDR3 is TGTGCCAGTAGTAAACGGACAGGGACCTACGAGCAGTACTTC. This sequence joins TRBV19 and TRBJ2-7; 8 bases are a match to TRBD1. With 4 bases clipped from V and 2 bases from J, the junction kept 4 bases outside the gene matches. The CDR3 has 14 residues. Germline assignment: CDR1 LNHDA and CDR2 SQIVND (reference sequence).

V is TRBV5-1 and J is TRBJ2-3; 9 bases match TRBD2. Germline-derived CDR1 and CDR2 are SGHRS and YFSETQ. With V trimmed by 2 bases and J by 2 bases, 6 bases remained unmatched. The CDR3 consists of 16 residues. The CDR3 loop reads CASSFGLAGTTDTQYF. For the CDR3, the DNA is TGCGCCAGCAGCTTCGGTCTAGCGGGGACCACAGATACGCAGTATTTT.

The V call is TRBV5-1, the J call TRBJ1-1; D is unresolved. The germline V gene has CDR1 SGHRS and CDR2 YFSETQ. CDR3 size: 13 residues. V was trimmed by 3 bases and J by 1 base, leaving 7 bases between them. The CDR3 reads CASSSQRNTEAFF. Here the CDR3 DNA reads TGCGCCAGCAGCTCACAGAGGAACACTGAAGCTTTCTTT.

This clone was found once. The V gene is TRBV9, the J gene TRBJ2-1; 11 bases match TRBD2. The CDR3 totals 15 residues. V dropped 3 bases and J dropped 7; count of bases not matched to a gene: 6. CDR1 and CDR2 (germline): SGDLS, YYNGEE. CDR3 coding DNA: TGTGCCAGCAGCGCCGGGACTAGCGGAGGGAATGAGCAGTTCTTC. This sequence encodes CASSAGTSGGNEQFF.

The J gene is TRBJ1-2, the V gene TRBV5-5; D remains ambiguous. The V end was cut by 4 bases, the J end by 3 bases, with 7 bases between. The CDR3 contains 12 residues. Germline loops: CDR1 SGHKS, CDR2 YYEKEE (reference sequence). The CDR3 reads CASSPSDYGYTF. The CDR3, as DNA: TGTGCCAGCAGCCCGTCGGACTATGGCTACACCTTC.

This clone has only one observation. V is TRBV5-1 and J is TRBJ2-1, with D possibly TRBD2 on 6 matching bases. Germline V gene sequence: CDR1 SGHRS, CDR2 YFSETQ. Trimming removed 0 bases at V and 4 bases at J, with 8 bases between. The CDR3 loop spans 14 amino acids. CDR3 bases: TGCGCCAGCAGCTTGGCCCGGGGGTACAATGAGCAGTTCTTC. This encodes CASSLARGYNEQFF.

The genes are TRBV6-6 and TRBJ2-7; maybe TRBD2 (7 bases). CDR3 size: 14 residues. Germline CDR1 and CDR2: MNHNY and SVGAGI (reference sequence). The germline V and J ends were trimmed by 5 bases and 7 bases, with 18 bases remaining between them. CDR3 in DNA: TGTGCCAGCAGTAATCCTGGGGGGGCCGGAGAGCAGTACTTC. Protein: CASSNPGGAGEQYF.

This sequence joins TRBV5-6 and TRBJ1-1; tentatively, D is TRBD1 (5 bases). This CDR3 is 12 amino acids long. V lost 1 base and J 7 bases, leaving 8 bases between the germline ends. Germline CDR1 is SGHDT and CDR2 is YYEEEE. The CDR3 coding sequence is TGTGCCAGCAGCTTGAGCCAGGGTGAAGCTTTCTTT. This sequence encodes CASSLSQGEAFF. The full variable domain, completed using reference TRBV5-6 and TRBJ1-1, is DAGVTQSPTHLIKTRGQQVTLRCSPKSGHDTVSWYQQALGQGPQFIFQYYEEEERQRGNFPDRFSGHQFPNYSSELNVNALLLGDSALYLCASSLSQGEAFFGQGTRLTVV.

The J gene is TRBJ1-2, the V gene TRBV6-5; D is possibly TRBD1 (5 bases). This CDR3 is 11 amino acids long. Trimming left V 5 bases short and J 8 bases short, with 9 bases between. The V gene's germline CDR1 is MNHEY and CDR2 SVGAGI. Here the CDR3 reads CASSSGTGYTF. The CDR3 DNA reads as TGTGCCAGCAGTAGCGGGACCGGCTACACCTTC.

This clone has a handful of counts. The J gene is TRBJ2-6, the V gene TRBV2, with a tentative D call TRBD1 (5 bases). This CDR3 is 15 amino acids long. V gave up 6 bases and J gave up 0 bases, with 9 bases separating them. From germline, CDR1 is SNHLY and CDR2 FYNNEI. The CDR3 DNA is TGTGCCAGCAGAAAGGGGCGCTCTGGGGCCAACGTCCTGACTTTC. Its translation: CASRKGRSGANVLTF. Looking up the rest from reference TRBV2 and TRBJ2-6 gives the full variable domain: EPEVTQTPSHQVTQMGQEVILRCVPISNHLYFYWYRQILGQKVEFLVSFYNNEISEKSEIFDDQFSVERPDGSNFTLKIRSTKLEDSAMYFCASRKGRSGANVLTFGAGSRLTVL.

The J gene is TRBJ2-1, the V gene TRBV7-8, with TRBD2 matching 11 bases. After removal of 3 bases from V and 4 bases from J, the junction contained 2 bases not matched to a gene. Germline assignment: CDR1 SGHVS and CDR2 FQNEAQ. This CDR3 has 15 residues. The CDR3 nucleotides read TGTGCCAGCAGCTTTAGACTAGCGGGGTACAATGAGCAGTTCTTC. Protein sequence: CASSFRLAGYNEQFF.

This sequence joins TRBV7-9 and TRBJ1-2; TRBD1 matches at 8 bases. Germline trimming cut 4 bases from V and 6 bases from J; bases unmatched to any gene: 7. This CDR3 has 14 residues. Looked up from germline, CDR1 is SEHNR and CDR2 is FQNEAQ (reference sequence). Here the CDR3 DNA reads TGTGCCAGCAGCTGGGGACAGGACACTCATGGCTACACCTTC. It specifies CASSWGQDTHGYTF.

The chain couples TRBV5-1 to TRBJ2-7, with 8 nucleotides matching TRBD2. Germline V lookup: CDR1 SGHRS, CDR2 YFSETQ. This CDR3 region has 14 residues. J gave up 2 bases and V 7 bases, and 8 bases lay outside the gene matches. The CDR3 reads CASRWSSGAYEQYF. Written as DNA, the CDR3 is TGCGCCAGCCGCTGGAGTAGCGGGGCCTACGAGCAGTACTTC.